This is a list of T cell receptor beta chains from one sample in a study of blood T cell repertoires in COVID-19. Some clones are missing from TCRdb's copy, which holds only in-frame ones; the method was immunoSEQ multiplex PCR. In the table there are some 460,000 clones, around 89% of which are singletons. The sample comprised peripheral blood. Every receptor here comes from a woman in her 30s with acute or convalescent COVID-19. The CDR3 runs from the conserved cysteine through the conserved F or W. D genes are given only for firm matches. Some rows have no size entry. The others give once, few or many, or a class for an expanded clone.

>TRBD2|many|TRBJ2-1|TRBV30
CAWNRLAGNEQFF
TGTGCCTGGAATCGACTAGCGGGCAATGAGCAGTTCTTC
>.|.|TRBJ2-7|TRBV5-1
CASSNTYEQYF
TGCGCCAGCAGTAATACATACGAGCAGTACTTC
>TRBD1|.|TRBJ2-7|TRBV10-3
CAISKGQGDEQYF
TGTGCCATCAGTAAAGGACAGGGGGACGAGCAGTACTTC
>.|.|TRBJ2-3|TRBV7-2
CASSQLASDTQYF
TGTGCCAGCAGTCAACTAGCATCGGATACGCAGTATTTT
>.|once|TRBJ1-2|TRBV30
CAWSVGQDGYTF
TGTGCCTGGAGTGTTGGGCAAGATGGCTACACCTTC
>.|.|TRBJ2-3|TRBV6-6
CASSQGWTVLSSTDTQYF
TGTGCCAGCAGTCAGGGTTGGACAGTTCTCTCTAGCACAGATACGCAGTATTTT
>TRBD2|.|TRBJ2-2|TRBV10-3
CAACSGGAVTGELFF
TGTGCCGCCTGTAGCGGGGGGGCCGTCACCGGGGAGCTGTTTTTT
>.|.|TRBJ2-1|TRBV19
CASSPGDNEQFF
TGTGCCAGTAGTCCGGGAGACAATGAGCAGTTCTTC
>.|.|TRBJ1-2|TRBV30
CAWTTGNYGYTF
TGTGCCTGGACAACAGGAAACTATGGCTACACCTTC
>TRBD1|.|TRBJ1-4|TRBV6-1
CASSEPRGRNEKLFF
TGTGCCAGCAGTGAACCCAGGGGGCGCAATGAAAAACTGTTTTTT
>TRBD2|.|TRBJ2-7|TRBV5-4
CASSLAGGLYEQYF
TGTGCCAGCAGCTTAGCGGGGGGGCTTTACGAGCAGTACTTC
>.|.|TRBJ1-1|TRBV5-1
CASSTKTGNTEAFF
TGCGCCAGCAGCACCAAGACAGGGAACACTGAAGCTTTCTTT
>.|.|TRBJ1-1|TRBV5-1
CASSLGGIMNTEAFF
TGCGCCAGCAGCTTGGGGGGCATCATGAACACTGAAGCTTTCTTT
>TRBD1|.|TRBJ2-2|TRBV6-5
CASSPRTGKAGELFF
TGTGCCAGCAGTCCACGGACAGGGAAGGCCGGGGAGCTGTTTTTT
>.|.|TRBJ1-3|TRBV6-6
CASSHLPYRGPGNTIYF
TGTGCCAGCAGTCACCTGCCTTATCGGGGTCCTGGAAACACCATATATTTT
>TRBD1|.|TRBJ1-2|TRBV19
CASSGYRGPNYGYTF
TGTGCCAGTAGTGGATACAGGGGACCTAACTATGGCTACACCTTC
>.|.|TRBJ2-3|TRBV15
CATEAGQAANTDTQYF
TGTGCCACGGAAGCAGGGCAGGCAGCCAACACAGATACGCAGTATTTT
>TRBD2|.|TRBJ2-3|TRBV6-5
CASSPRGGSTDTQYF
TGTGCCAGCAGCCCACGGGGGGGGTCCACAGATACGCAGTATTTT
>TRBD1|.|TRBJ2-3|TRBV2
CASSGRGTGVVDTQYF
TGTGCCAGCAGTGGCAGGGGGACAGGGGTTGTAGATACGCAGTATTTT
>.|.|TRBJ1-3|TRBV7-8
CASSLGPLNTIYF
TGTGCCAGCAGCTTAGGTCCTTTAAACACCATATATTTT
>.|.|TRBJ2-3|TRBV7-3
CASSLTRSTDTQYF
TGTGCCAGCAGCTTAACGCGCAGCACAGATACGCAGTATTTT
>TRBD2|.|TRBJ2-1|TRBV5-1
CASSGGTSGPYNEQFF
TGCGCCAGCAGCGGTGGGACTAGCGGGCCCTACAATGAGCAGTTCTTC
>TRBD1|.|TRBJ2-1|TRBV7-9
CASSPGTGGYNEQFF
TGTGCCAGCAGCCCGGGGACAGGGGGCTACAATGAGCAGTTCTTC
>.|.|TRBJ2-7|TRBV7-9
CASSGPGGEQYF
TGTGCCAGCAGCGGCCCAGGAGGGGAGCAGTACTTC
>TRBD1|.|TRBJ1-1|TRBV28
CASSFYRGMNTEAFF
TGTGCCAGCAGTTTTTACAGGGGAATGAACACTGAAGCTTTCTTT
>.|.|TRBJ2-7|TRBV11-1
CASSLQGSYEQYF
TGTGCCAGCAGCCTACAGGGCTCCTACGAGCAGTACTTC
>TRBD1|few|TRBJ1-1|TRBV5-1
CASSFNDGQGSTEAFF
TGCGCCAGCAGCTTCAATGACGGACAGGGGAGCACTGAAGCTTTCTTT
>.|.|TRBJ2-7|TRBV6-5
CASRRAYSYEQYF
TGTGCCAGCCGGAGGGCCTACTCCTACGAGCAGTACTTC
>.|.|TRBJ1-5|TRBV5-3
CARSLAEYSNQPQHF
TGCGCCAGAAGCTTGGCGGAGTATAGCAATCAGCCCCAGCATTTT
>TRBD1|.|TRBJ1-2|TRBV6-5
CASSYRTGSGYTF
TGTGCCAGCAGTTACAGGACAGGGTCTGGCTACACCTTC
>TRBD1|.|TRBJ2-7|TRBV5-1
CASSLGGQGIDEQYF
TGCGCCAGCAGCTTGGGGGGACAGGGCATCGACGAGCAGTACTTC
>TRBD2|.|TRBJ2-5|TRBV4-2
CASSQNLAGGIQETQYF
TGTGCCAGCAGCCAAAACCTGGCGGGGGGGATCCAAGAGACCCAGTACTTC
>TRBD1|.|TRBJ2-5|TRBV24-1
CATSDSRDSQETQYF
TGTGCCACCAGTGATTCCCGGGACAGTCAAGAGACCCAGTACTTC
>TRBD1|.|TRBJ2-5|TRBV19
CVTSGQGRFRYF
TGTGTAACTTCGGGACAGGGGCGGTTCCGGTACTTC
>TRBD1|.|TRBJ1-6|TRBV7-2
CASSGNRGSNSPLHF
TGTGCCAGCAGCGGTAACAGGGGCTCTAATTCACCCCTCCACTTT
>.|.|TRBJ2-7|TRBV28
CASSLSSYEQYF
TGTGCCAGCAGTTTGTCATCCTACGAGCAGTACTTC